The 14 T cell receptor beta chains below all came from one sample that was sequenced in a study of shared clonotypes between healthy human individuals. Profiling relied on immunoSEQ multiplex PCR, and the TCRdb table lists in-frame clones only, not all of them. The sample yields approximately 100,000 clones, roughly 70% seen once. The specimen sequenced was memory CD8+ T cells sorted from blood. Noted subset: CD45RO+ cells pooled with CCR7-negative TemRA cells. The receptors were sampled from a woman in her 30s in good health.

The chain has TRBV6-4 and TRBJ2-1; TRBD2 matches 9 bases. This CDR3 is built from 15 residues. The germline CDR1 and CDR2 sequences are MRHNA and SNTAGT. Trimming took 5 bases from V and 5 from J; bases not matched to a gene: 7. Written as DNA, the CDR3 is TGTGCCAGCAGTCGGGCGGGAGGGGACAACAATGAGCAGTTCTTC. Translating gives CASSRAGGDNNEQFF.

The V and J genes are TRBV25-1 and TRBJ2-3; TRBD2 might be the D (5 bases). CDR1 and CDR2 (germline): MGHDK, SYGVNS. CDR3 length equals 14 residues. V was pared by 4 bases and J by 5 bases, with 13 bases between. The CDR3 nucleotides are TGTGCCAGCAGTGCATCCCGGGATGGAGATACGCAGTATTTT. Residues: CASSASRDGDTQYF.

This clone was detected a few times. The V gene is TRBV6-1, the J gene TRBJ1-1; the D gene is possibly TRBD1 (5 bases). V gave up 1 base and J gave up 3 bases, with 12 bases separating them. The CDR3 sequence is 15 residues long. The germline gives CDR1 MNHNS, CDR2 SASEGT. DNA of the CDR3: TGTGCCAGCAGTGAAGAGTCAGGGACTTACACTGAAGCTTTCTTT. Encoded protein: CASSEESGTYTEAFF.

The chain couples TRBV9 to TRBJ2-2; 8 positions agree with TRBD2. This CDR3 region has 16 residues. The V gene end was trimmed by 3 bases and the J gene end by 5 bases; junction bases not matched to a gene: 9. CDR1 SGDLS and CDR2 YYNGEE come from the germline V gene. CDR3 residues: CASSDLREAGTGELFF. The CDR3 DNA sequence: TGTGCCAGCAGCGATCTGCGGGAGGCTGGGACCGGGGAGCTGTTTTTT.

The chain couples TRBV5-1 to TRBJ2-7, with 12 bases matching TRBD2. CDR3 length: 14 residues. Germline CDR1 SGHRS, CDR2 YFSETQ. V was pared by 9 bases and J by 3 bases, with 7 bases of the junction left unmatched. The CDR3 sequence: CATEATSGGYEQYF. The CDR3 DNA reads TGCGCCACCGAAGCGACTAGCGGGGGCTACGAGCAGTACTTC.

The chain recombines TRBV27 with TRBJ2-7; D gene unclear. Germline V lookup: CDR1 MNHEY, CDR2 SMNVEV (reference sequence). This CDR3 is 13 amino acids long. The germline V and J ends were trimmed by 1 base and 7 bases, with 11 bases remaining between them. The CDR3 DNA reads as TGTGCCAGCAGTTTATTGGCAGCAAGAGAGCAGTACTTC. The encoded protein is CASSLLAAREQYF.

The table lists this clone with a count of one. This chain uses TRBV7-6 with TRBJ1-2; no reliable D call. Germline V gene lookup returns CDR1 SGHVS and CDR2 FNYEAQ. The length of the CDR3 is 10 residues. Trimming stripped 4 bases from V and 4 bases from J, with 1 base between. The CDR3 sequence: CASSSYGYTF. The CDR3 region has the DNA TGTGCCAGCAGCTCCTATGGCTACACCTTC.

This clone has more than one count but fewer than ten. For the CDR3, the DNA is TGCGCCAGCGAAGATACAGGGTCCAGCTCCTACAATGAGCAGTTCTTC. It translates to CASEDTGSSSYNEQFF. J is TRBJ2-1 and V is TRBV10-2, with D perhaps TRBD1 (6 bases). This CDR3 spans 16 amino acids. Germline CDR1 reads WSHSY; CDR2 reads SAAADI. V was cut by 8 bases and J by 0 bases, with 17 bases left in between.

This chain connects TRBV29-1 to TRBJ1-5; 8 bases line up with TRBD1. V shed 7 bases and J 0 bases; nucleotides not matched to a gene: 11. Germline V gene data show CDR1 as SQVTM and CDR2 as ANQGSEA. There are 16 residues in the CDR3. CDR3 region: CSAITGGGYSNQPQHF. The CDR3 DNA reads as TGCAGCGCGATAACAGGGGGAGGTTATAGCAATCAGCCCCAGCATTTT.

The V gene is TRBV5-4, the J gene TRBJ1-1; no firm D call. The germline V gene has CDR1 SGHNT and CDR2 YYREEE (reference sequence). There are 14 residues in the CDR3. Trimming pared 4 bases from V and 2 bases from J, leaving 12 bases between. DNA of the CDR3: TGTGCCAGCAGCCTACAATCAGTCAACACTGAAGCTTTCTTT. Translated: CASSLQSVNTEAFF.

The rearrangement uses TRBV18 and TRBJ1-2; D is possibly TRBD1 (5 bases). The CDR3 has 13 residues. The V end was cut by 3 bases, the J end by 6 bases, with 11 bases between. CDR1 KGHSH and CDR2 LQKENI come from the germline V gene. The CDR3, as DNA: TGTGCCAGCTCACCTGAGGGGAGTCATGGCTACACCTTC. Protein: CASSPEGSHGYTF.

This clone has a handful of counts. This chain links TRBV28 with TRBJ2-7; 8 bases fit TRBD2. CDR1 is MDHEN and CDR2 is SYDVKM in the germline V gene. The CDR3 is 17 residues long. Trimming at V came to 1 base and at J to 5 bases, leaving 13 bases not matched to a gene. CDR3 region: CASSLSTPSSGSDEQYF. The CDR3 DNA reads TGTGCCAGCAGTTTATCCACTCCGTCCAGCGGGAGCGACGAGCAGTACTTC.

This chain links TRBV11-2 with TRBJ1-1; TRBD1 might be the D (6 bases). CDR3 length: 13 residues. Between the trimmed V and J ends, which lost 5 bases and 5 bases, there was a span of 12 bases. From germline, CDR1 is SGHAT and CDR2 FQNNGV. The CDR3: CASSTGDRTEAFF. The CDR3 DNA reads TGTGCCAGCAGCACAGGAGACAGGACTGAAGCTTTCTTT.

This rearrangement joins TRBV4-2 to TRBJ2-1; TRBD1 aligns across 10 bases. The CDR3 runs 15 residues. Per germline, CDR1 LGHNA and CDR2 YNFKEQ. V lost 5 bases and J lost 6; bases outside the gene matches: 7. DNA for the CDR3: TGTGCCAGCAGCTTTTCGGACAGGGGGTCCAATGAGCAGTTCTTC. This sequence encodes CASSFSDRGSNEQFF.